These 23 T cell receptor beta chains were sequenced from one sample in a study of regulatory T cells in long-lasting Graves disease. The TCR beta library used iRepertoire HTBI primers with Arm-PCR amplification of CDR3. TCRdb reprocessed the multiplex PCR reads via MiXCR and lists one record per CDR3 protein. The table includes around 460,000 distinct CDR3 sequences, 20% to 25% detected once. This sample's time point: persistent/refractory GD, antithyroid drugs over 5 years with positive TRAb. The TCR library used RNA extracted from PBMCs. Source: peripheral blood mononuclear cells (PBMCs), taken when the disease was refractory, from a patient treated with antithyroid drugs. The receptors were sampled from a female donor with Graves disease.

This clonotype turned up a few times. The chain has TRBV19 and TRBJ1-5; D gene ambiguous. V lost 0 bases and J 5 bases, leaving 17 bases between the germline ends. CDR3 length: 17 amino acids. Per germline, CDR1 LNHDA and CDR2 SQIVND (reference sequence). The CDR3 reads CASSIDPQAIGDQPQHF. CDR3 sequence (DNA): TGTGCCAGTAGTATAGATCCCCAGGCCATAGGAGATCAGCCCCAGCATTTT.

With regard to this clonotype: A read error is likely, as this CDR3 ends without the conserved phenylalanine or tryptophan. The J gene is TRBJ2-5, the V gene TRBV7-2; 8 bases fit TRBD2. The V and J ends lost 4 bases and 4 bases, in that order; junction bases with no gene match: 11. This CDR3 contains 16 residues. CDR1 SGHTA and CDR2 FQGNSA come from the germline V gene. The CDR3 loop reads CASSSNLAGPGETQYL. As DNA, the CDR3 is TGTGCCAGCAGCTCCAACCTAGCGGGTCCGGGAGAGACCCAGTACCTC.

This clonotype appeared a few times. The rearrangement joins TRBV7-9 to TRBJ1-4, with TRBD1 as a possible D gene (5 bases). In germline, CDR1 is SEHNR, CDR2 FQNEAQ (reference sequence). The ends were cut back, 5 bases at V and 7 bases at J, with 17 bases in the middle. The CDR3 spans 15 residues. The DNA for the CDR3 is TGTGCCAGCAGCCCCGGGGGAACAGGCCGTGAAAAACTGTTTTTT. Protein sequence: CASSPGGTGREKLFF.

V and J are TRBV19 and TRBJ1-2; a possible D gene is TRBD1 (5 bases). CDR1 LNHDA and CDR2 SQIVND come from the germline V gene (reference sequence). The V end lost 6 bases, the J end lost 0 bases, and 11 bases lay between the germline ends. The length of the CDR3 is 14 residues. The CDR3 spells CASSHRNSNYGYTF. CDR3 DNA sequence: TGTGCCAGTAGCCACAGGAACTCTAACTATGGCTACACCTTC.

The CDR3 sequence: CASTPAKGPRGTEAFF. CDR3 DNA: TGTGCCAGCACCCCAGCAAAGGGGCCCCGAGGCACTGAAGCTTTCTTT. The chain recombines TRBV6-1 with TRBJ1-1; D possibly corresponds to TRBD1 (5 bases). The V end lost 7 bases, the J end lost 4 bases, and 22 bases lay between the germline ends. The CDR3 consists of 16 residues. From germline, CDR1 is MNHNS and CDR2 SASEGT.

This clonotype was detected ten times or more. The rearrangement links TRBV27 to TRBJ1-2; 7 positions agree with TRBD1. The CDR3 sequence is 14 residues long. J lost 10 bases, V lost 2 bases, and 10 bases had no gene match. CDR1 and CDR2 from the germline V gene are MNHEY and SMNVEV (reference sequence). The CDR3 protein is CASSLAGGSYTYTF. CDR3 nucleotide sequence: TGTGCCAGCAGTTTAGCAGGGGGGTCCTATACCTACACCTTC.

This clonotype has only a few counts. The chain employs TRBV6-5 and TRBJ1-3, with a possible D match to TRBD1 (6 bases). Germline V gives CDR1 MNHEY, CDR2 SVGAGI. V shed 0 bases and J shed 2 bases, with 23 bases lying between them. The CDR3 is 20 residues long. CDR3 in amino acids: CASSYSRDRHIFSAGNTIYF. The CDR3 nucleotides read TGTGCCAGCAGTTACTCGAGAGACAGGCACATCTTTTCCGCTGGAAACACCATATATTTT.

Here the CDR3 DNA reads TGTGCCAGCAGCCACCTTATTGGTGGCTCCTACGAGCAGTACTTC. This encodes CASSHLIGGSYEQYF. V is TRBV14 and J is TRBJ2-7, with D unclear. Germline loops: CDR1 SGHDN, CDR2 FVKESK. The V gene lost 3 bases and the J gene lost 0 bases, with 12 bases spanning the gap. The CDR3 extends over 15 amino acids.

This clonotype occurred many times. The gene calls are TRBV6-1 and TRBJ1-2; no reliable D call. Trimming cost V 2 bases and J 6 bases, with 10 bases left between them. The CDR3 sequence is 13 residues long. From germline, CDR1 is MNHNS and CDR2 SASEGT. CDR3 DNA sequence: TGTGCCAGCAGTGAAATTAGCACCGATGGCTACACCTTC. Its translation: CASSEISTDGYTF.

This clonotype was recorded at least ten times. The V gene is TRBV6-5, the J gene TRBJ1-1; no clear D gene. The CDR3 loop spans 15 amino acids. The V and J ends lost 0 bases and 0 bases respectively, with 8 bases between them. The V gene's germline CDR1 is MNHEY and CDR2 SVGAGI. The CDR3 coding sequence is TGTGCCAGCAGTTACTCCAAGACCGTGAACACTGAAGCTTTCTTT. Its translation: CASSYSKTVNTEAFF.

This clonotype occurred many times. Written as DNA, the CDR3 is TGTGCCAGCAGCTCAAGCCCCATCAGCGGGGGAGTTATCGGGGAGCTGTTTTTT. This gives the protein CASSSSPISGGVIGELFF. The V and J genes are TRBV11-3 and TRBJ2-2; 8 bases fit TRBD2. V lost 4 bases and J lost 7; bases outside the gene matches: 17. The CDR3 length is 18 residues. In germline, CDR1 is SGHNT, CDR2 YENEEA. Using reference TRBV11-3 and TRBJ2-2 for the parts outside the CDR3, the full variable domain is EAGVVQSPRYKIIEKKQPVAFWCNPISGHNTLYWYLQNLGQGPELLIRYENEEAVDDSQLPKDRFSAERLKGVDSTLKIQPAELGDSAVYLCASSSSPISGGVIGELFFGEGSRLTVL.

In this sample, this clonotype turned up a few times. The gene calls are TRBV4-1 and TRBJ1-1; TRBD1 matches at 12 bases. Per germline, CDR1 MGHRA and CDR2 YSYEKL. V was clipped by 3 bases and J by 0 bases; unmatched bases: 5. This CDR3 region has 17 residues. For the CDR3, the DNA is TGCGCCAGCAGCCAGGGGACAGGGGGCTTCATGAACACTGAAGCTTTCTTT. This codes for CASSQGTGGFMNTEAFF.

J is TRBJ2-7 and V is TRBV28; 7 positions agree with TRBD1. Germline V gene lookup returns CDR1 MDHEN and CDR2 SYDVKM. The CDR3 totals 14 residues. V lost 10 bases and J lost 0; bases outside the gene matches: 9. The CDR3 nucleotides are TGTGCCACAGGGACAGCGACACTCTCCTACGAGCAGTACTTC. Translating it yields CATGTATLSYEQYF. Drawing the rest from reference TRBV28 and TRBJ2-7, the complete variable domain is DVKVTQSSRYLVKRTGEKVFLECVQDMDHENMFWYRQDPGLGLRLIYFSYDVKMKEKGDIPEGYSVSREKKERFSLILESASTNQTSMYLCATGTATLSYEQYFGPGTRLTVT.

In the case of this clonotype: This may be a read error: a much more frequent sequence differs by one nucleotide. J is TRBJ1-2 and V is TRBV2, with 9 bases matching TRBD1. J was trimmed by 4 bases and V by 8 bases; bases with no gene match: 11. CDR1 SNHLY and CDR2 FYNNEI come from the germline V gene. The length of the CDR3 is 15 residues. The CDR3 nucleotides read TGTGCCAGCGGTCGGACAGGGGAACGCGGCTATGGCTACACCTTC. It is translated as CASGRTGERGYGYTF.

The V call is TRBV7-9, the J call TRBJ2-7; the D gene is possibly TRBD2 (6 bases). The CDR3 spans 15 residues. CDR1 is SEHNR, CDR2 FQNEAQ, per germline (reference sequence). V was shortened by 5 bases and J by 2 bases, with 16 bases between the two germline ends. Here the CDR3 reads CASSRARTGAYEQYF. As DNA, the CDR3 is TGTGCCAGCAGCCGAGCGAGGACGGGAGCCTACGAGCAGTACTTC.

This clonotype has ten or more counts. V usage is TRBV28 and J usage is TRBJ2-2; 12 bases fit TRBD2. With 4 bases clipped from V and 6 bases from J, the junction kept 9 bases outside the gene matches. The CDR3 runs 17 residues. Germline assignment: CDR1 MDHEN and CDR2 SYDVKM. This CDR3 is CASSYRLAGDISGELFF. CDR3 in DNA: TGTGCCAGCAGTTACCGACTAGCGGGAGATATTTCCGGGGAGCTGTTTTTT. Full variable domain (outside the CDR3, taken from reference TRBV28 and TRBJ2-2): DVKVTQSSRYLVKRTGEKVFLECVQDMDHENMFWYRQDPGLGLRLIYFSYDVKMKEKGDIPEGYSVSREKKERFSLILESASTNQTSMYLCASSYRLAGDISGELFFGEGSRLTVL.

This clonotype turned up a few times. This chain connects TRBV7-2 to TRBJ2-3; the D gene is possibly TRBD2 (6 bases). The length of the CDR3 is 16 residues. V was clipped by 1 base and J by 0 bases, with 11 bases between them. Germline V lookup: CDR1 SGHTA, CDR2 FQGNSA. The CDR3 DNA reads as TGTGCCAGCAGCTTAGGCGCGGGGCCTAGCACAGATACGCAGTATTTT. As protein: CASSLGAGPSTDTQYF.

This chain uses TRBV7-9 with TRBJ1-2; 10 nucleotides align to TRBD1. Germline trimming cut 8 bases from V and 4 bases from J; bases unmatched to any gene: 10. The CDR3 contains 15 residues. Germline CDR1 and CDR2: SEHNR and FQNEAQ (reference sequence). This CDR3 reads CASLSGTGESYGYTF. The CDR3 DNA is TGTGCCAGCCTTTCCGGGACAGGGGAATCCTATGGCTACACCTTC.

The sample holds many counts of this clonotype. The chain combines TRBV24-1 with TRBJ1-2; weak D call: TRBD1 (6 bases). The CDR3 covers 13 residues. In germline, CDR1 is KGHDR, CDR2 SFDVKD. V lost 3 bases, J lost 6 bases, and 10 bases lay in between. The CDR3 here is CATSDPYRDGYTF. CDR3 bases: TGTGCCACCAGTGATCCGTACAGGGATGGCTACACCTTC.

This clonotype was seen at least ten times. The chain uses TRBV16 and TRBJ1-1; D call uncertain. The CDR3 is 12 amino acids. Deletions cut 2 bases from V and 6 bases from J, with 7 bases between. CDR1 KGHSY and CDR2 FQNENV come from the germline V gene. This chain's CDR3 is CASSQGVSEAFF. As DNA, the CDR3 is TGTGCCAGCAGCCAAGGGGTCTCTGAAGCTTTCTTT. The full variable domain, rest sourced from reference TRBV16 and TRBJ1-1, is GEEVAQTPKHLVRGEGQKAKLYCAPIKGHSYVFWYQQVLKNEFKFLISFQNENVFDETGMPKERFSAKCLPNSPCSLEIQATKLEDSAVYFCASSQGVSEAFFGQGTRLTVV.

This clonotype was found many times. The chain combines TRBV12-3 or TRBV12-4 with TRBJ2-2, with D perhaps TRBD1 (5 bases). The V end lost 5 bases, the J end lost 11 bases, and 15 bases lay between the germline ends. The CDR3 is 13 amino acids. The chain's CDR3 is CASSRGVSSELFF. The DNA of the CDR3 is TGTGCCAGCAGTAGGGGCGTGTCGAGTGAGCTGTTTTTT.

This clonotype was counted many times. The chain carries TRBV30 and TRBJ1-1, with a weak D call TRBD1 (5 bases). This CDR3 region has 12 residues. Trimming took 2 bases from V and 10 from J, leaving 14 bases between them. The germline gives CDR1 GTSNPN, CDR2 SVGIG (reference sequence). The CDR3 DNA follows: TGTGCCTGGAGTTCAGGGCAAGGTGGAGCTTTCTTT. Its protein is CAWSSGQGGAFF.

There are a few counts of this clonotype. The chain recombines TRBV6-5 with TRBJ2-6, with 12 bases lining up with TRBD2. V lost 3 bases to trimming and J lost 0 bases; unmatched junction nucleotides: 9. Germline V gene data show CDR1 as MNHEY and CDR2 as SVGAGI. CDR3 length: 20 residues. The DNA of the CDR3 is TGTGCCAGCAGTTATCGCGGCGTACTAGCGGGAGGCTCTGGGGCCAACGTCCTGACTTTC. Amino acid sequence: CASSYRGVLAGGSGANVLTF.